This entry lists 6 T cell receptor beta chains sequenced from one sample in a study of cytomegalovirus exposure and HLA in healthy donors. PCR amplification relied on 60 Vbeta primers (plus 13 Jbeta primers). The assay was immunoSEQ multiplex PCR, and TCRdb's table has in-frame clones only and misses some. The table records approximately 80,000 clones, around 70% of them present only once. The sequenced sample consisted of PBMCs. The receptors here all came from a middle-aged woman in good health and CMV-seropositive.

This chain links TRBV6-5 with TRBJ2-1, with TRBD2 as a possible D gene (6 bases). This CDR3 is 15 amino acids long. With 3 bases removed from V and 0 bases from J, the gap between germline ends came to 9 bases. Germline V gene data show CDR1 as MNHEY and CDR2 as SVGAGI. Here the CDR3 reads CASSYGGSSYNEQFF. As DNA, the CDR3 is TGTGCCAGCAGTTATGGGGGGAGCTCCTACAATGAGCAGTTCTTC.

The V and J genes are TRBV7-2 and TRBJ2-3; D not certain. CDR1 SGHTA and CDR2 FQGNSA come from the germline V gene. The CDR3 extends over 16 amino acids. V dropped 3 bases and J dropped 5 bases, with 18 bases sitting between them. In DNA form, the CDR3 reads TGTGCCAGCAGCTTTCGCGTAGCCCCATCCGGAGATACGCAGTATTTT. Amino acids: CASSFRVAPSGDTQYF.

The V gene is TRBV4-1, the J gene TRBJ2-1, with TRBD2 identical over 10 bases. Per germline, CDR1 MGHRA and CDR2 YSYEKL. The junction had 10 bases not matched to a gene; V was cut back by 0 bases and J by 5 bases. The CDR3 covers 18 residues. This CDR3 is CASSQDTVQLAGNNEQFF. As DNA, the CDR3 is TGCGCCAGCAGCCAAGATACGGTTCAACTAGCGGGAAACAATGAGCAGTTCTTC.

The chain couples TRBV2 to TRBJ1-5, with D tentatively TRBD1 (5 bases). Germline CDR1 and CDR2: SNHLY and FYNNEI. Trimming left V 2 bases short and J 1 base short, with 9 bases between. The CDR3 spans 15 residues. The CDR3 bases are TGTGCCAGCAGTGAACAGGGTATGAGCAATCAGCCCCAGCATTTT. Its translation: CASSEQGMSNQPQHF.

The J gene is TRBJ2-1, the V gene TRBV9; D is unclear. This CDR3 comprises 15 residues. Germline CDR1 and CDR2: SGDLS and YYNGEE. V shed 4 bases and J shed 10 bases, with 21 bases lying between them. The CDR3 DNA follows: TGTGCCAGCAGCAATAGCCCCCGCCACGTAAACGAGCAGTTCTTC. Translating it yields CASSNSPRHVNEQFF. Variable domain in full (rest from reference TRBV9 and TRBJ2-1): DSGVTQTPKHLITATGQRVTLRCSPRSGDLSVYWYQQSLDQGLQFLIQYYNGEERAKGNILERFSAQQFPDLHSELNLSSLELGDSALYFCASSNSPRHVNEQFFGPGTRLTVL.

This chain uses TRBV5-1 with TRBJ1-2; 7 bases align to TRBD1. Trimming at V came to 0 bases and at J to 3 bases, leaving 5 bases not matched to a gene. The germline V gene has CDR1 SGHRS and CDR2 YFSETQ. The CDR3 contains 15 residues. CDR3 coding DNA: TGCGCCAGCAGCTTGGTGGGTGGGACAGACTATGGCTACACCTTC. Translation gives CASSLVGGTDYGYTF.